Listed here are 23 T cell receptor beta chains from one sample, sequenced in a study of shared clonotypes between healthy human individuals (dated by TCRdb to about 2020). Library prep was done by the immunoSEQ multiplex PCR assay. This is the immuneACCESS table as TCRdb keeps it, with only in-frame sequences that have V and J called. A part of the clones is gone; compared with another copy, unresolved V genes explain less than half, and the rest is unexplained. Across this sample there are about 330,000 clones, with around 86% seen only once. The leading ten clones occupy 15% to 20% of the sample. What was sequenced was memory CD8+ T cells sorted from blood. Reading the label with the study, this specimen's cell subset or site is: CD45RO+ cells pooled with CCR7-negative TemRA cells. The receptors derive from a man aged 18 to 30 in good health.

CDR3 DNA sequence: TGTGCCAGCTCAGTTCAGCCCCAGCATTTT. Protein product: CASSVQPQHF. The rearrangement uses TRBV6-1 and TRBJ1-5; D gene unclear. The V end lost 8 bases, the J end lost 6 bases, and 5 bases lay between the germline ends. The V gene's germline CDR1 is MNHNS and CDR2 SASEGT. The CDR3 covers 10 residues.

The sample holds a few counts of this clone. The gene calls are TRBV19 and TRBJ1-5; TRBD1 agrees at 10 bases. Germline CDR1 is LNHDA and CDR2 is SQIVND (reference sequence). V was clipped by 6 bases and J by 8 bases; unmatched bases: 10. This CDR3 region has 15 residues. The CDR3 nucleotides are TGTGCCAGTAGCCTTGACAGGGGGCTCGGCGAGCCCCAGCATTTT. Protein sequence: CASSLDRGLGEPQHF.

The chain's CDR3 is CASSETTPSGNQPQHF. The CDR3 nucleotides read TGTGCCAGCAGTGAAACTACCCCGAGCGGCAATCAGCCCCAGCATTTT. The chain carries TRBV6-1 and TRBJ1-5, with D hard to call. V gave up 2 bases and J gave up 2 bases, with 13 bases separating them. This CDR3 contains 16 residues. The V gene's germline CDR1 is MNHNS and CDR2 SASEGT.

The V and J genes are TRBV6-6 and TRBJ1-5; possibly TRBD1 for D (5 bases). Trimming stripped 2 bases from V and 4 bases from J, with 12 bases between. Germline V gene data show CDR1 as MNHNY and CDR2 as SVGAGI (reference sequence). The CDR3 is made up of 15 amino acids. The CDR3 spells CASSYPFRANQPQHF. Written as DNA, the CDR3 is TGTGCCAGCAGTTACCCTTTCAGGGCAAATCAGCCCCAGCATTTT.

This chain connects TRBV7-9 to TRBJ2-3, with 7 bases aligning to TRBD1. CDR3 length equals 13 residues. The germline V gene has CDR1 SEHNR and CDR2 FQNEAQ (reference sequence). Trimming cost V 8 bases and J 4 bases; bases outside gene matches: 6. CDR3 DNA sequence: TGTGCCAGCGGCGAACAGGGGCCAGATACGCAGTATTTT. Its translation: CASGEQGPDTQYF.

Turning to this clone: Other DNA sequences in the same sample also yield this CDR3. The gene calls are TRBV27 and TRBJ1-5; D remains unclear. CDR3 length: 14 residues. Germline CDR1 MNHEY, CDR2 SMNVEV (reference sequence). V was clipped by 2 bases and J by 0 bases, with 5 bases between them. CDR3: CASSLTGSNQPQHF. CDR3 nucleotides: TGTGCCAGCAGTTTAACGGGTAGCAATCAGCCCCAGCATTTT.

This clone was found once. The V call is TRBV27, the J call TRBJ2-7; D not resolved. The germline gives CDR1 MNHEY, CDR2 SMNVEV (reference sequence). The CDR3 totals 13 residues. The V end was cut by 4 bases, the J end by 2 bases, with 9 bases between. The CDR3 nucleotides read TGTGCCAGCAGTTATAGCCCGACCTACGAGCAGTACTTC. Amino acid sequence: CASSYSPTYEQYF.

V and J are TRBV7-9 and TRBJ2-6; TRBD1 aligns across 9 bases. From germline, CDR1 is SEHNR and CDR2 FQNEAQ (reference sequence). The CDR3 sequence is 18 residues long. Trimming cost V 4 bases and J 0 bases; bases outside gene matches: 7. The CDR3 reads CASSSRTGAGSGANVLTF. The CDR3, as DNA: TGTGCCAGCAGCTCCCGGACAGGGGCCGGCTCTGGGGCCAACGTCCTGACTTTC.

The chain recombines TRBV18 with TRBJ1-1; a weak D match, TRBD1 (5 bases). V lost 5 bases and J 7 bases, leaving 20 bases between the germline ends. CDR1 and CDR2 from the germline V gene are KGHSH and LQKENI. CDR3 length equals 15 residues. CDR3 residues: CASSSTRGSFGEAFF. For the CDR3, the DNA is TGTGCCAGCTCATCAACGAGGGGAAGTTTCGGTGAAGCTTTCTTT.

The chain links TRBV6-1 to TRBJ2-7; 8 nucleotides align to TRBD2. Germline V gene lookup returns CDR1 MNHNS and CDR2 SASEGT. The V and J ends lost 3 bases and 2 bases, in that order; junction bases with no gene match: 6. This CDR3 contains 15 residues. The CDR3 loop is CASSDGGENPYEQYF. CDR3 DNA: TGTGCCAGCAGTGACGGGGGGGAGAATCCCTACGAGCAGTACTTC.

The DNA for the CDR3 is TGTGCCAGCTCCCCGGTGGAGGGGCCCATCTACGAGCAGTACTTC. Protein sequence: CASSPVEGPIYEQYF. The chain links TRBV7-8 to TRBJ2-7; possible D gene TRBD2, 6 bases. V lost 8 bases and J 3 bases, leaving 20 bases between the germline ends. CDR1 SGHVS and CDR2 FQNEAQ come from the germline V gene. The CDR3 is 15 amino acids.

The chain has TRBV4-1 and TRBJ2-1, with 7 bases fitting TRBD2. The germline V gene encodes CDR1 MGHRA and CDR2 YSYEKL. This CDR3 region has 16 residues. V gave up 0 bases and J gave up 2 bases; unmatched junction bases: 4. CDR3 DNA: TGCGCCAGCAGCCAAGAGCTAGCGGTGGCCTACAATGAGCAGTTCTTC. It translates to CASSQELAVAYNEQFF.

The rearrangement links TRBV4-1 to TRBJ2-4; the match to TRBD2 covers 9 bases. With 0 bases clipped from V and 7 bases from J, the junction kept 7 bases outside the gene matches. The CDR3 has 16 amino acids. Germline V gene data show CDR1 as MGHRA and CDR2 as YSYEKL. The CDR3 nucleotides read TGCGCCAGCAGCCAAGATGTCGCGGGGGGGCCGAACATTCAGTACTTC. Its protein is CASSQDVAGGPNIQYF.

In DNA form, the CDR3 reads TGTGCCAGCAGTTACTTTGCGGGACTAGCATACAATGAGCAGTTCTTC. Encoded protein: CASSYFAGLAYNEQFF. This rearrangement joins TRBV6-5 to TRBJ2-1, with 9 bases fitting TRBD2. The CDR3 runs 16 residues. From germline, CDR1 is MNHEY and CDR2 SVGAGI. Germline trimming cut 1 base from V and 4 bases from J; bases unmatched to any gene: 5.

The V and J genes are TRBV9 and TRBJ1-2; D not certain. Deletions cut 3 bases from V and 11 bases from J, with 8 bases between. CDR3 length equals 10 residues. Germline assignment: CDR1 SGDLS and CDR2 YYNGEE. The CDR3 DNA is TGTGCCAGCAGCGGGTCCGATTACACCTTC. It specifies CASSGSDYTF.

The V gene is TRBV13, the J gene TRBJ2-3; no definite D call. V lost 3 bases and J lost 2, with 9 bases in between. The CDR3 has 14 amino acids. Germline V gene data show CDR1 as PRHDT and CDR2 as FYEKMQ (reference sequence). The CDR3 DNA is TGTGCCAGCAGCTTTGAACGGAACACAGATACGCAGTATTTT. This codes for CASSFERNTDTQYF. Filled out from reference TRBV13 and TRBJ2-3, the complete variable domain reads AAGVIQSPRHLIKEKRETATLKCYPIPRHDTVYWYQQGPGQDPQFLISFYEKMQSDKGSIPDRFSAQQFSDYHSELNMSSLELGDSALYFCASSFERNTDTQYFGPGTRLTVL.

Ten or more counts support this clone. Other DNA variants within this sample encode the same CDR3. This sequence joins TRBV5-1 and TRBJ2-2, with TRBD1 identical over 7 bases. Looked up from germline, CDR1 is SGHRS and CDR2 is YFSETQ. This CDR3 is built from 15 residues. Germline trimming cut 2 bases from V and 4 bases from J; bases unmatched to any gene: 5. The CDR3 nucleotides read TGCGCCAGCAGCTTTGAGGGGGCTAGCACCGGGGAGCTGTTTTTT. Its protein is CASSFEGASTGELFF. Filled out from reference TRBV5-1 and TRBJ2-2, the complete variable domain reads KAGVTQTPRYLIKTRGQQVTLSCSPISGHRSVSWYQQTPGQGLQFLFEYFSETQRNKGNFPGRFSGRQFSNSRSEMNVSTLELGDSALYLCASSFEGASTGELFFGEGSRLTVL.

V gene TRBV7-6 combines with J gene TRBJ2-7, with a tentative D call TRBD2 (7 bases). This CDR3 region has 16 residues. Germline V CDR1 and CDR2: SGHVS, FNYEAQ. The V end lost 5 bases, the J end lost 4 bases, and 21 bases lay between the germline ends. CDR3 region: CASSPGVETSWYEQYF. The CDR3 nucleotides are TGTGCCAGCAGCCCAGGGGTGGAGACTAGCTGGTACGAGCAGTACTTC.

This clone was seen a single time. Here the CDR3 reads CASSLGGGVYEQYF. CDR3 sequence (DNA): TGTGCCAGCAGCTTAGGGGGCGGGGTCTACGAGCAGTACTTC. The chain couples TRBV11-1 to TRBJ2-7, with D possibly TRBD2 on 6 matching bases. CDR1 is SGHAT, CDR2 FQDESV, per germline (reference sequence). Trimming took 1 base from V and 3 from J, leaving 10 bases between them. The CDR3 is 14 amino acids. The full variable domain, completed using reference TRBV11-1 and TRBJ2-7, is EAEVAQSPRYKITEKSQAVAFWCDPISGHATLYWYRQILGQGPELLVQFQDESVVDDSQLPKDRFSAERLKGVDSTLKIQPAELGDSAMYLCASSLGGGVYEQYFGPGTRLTVT.

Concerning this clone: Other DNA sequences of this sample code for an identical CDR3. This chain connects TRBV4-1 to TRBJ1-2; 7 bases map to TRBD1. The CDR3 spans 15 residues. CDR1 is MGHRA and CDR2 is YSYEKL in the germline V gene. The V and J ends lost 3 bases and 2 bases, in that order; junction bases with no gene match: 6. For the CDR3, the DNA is TGCGCCAGCAGCCAGCTACCAGGGGGGAACTATGGCTACACCTTC. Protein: CASSQLPGGNYGYTF.

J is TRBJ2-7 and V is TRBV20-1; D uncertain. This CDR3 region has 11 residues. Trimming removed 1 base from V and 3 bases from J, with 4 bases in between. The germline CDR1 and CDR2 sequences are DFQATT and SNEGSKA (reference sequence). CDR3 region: CSARGLYEQYF. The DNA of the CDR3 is TGCAGTGCTAGAGGACTCTACGAGCAGTACTTC.

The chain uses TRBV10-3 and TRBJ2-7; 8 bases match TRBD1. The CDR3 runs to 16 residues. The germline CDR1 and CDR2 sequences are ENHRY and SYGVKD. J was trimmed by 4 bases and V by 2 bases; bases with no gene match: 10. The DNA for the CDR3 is TGTGCCATCAGTGAGACCCCTGGACAGGGATTTTACGAGCAGTACTTC. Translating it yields CAISETPGQGFYEQYF.

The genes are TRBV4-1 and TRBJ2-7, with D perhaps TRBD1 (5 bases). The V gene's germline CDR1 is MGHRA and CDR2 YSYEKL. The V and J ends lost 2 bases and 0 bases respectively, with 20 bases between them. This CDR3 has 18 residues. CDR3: CASSQRQGITSSSYEQYF. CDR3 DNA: TGCGCCAGCAGCCAACGCCAGGGCATAACCTCAAGCTCCTACGAGCAGTACTTC.